The subject of this entry is one T cell receptor beta chain. This entry comes from a study of blood T cell repertoires in COVID-19. The data were produced by immunoSEQ multiplex PCR, yet TCRdb's version contains in-frame clones alone and is incomplete. The sample lists roughly 90,000 clones; 70% to 80% were seen once. Germline lookup yields CDR1 MDHEN and CDR2 SYDVKM. The CDR3 is 15 amino acids. Trimming shortened V by 5 bases and J by 0 bases, and 11 bases separated the two germline ends. The V gene is TRBV28, the J gene TRBJ2-4; no clear D gene. This receptor was obtained from a human donor in a cohort sampled during active COVID-19. Sequencing input: peripheral blood. Here the CDR3 reads CASSPSVLAKNIQYF. As DNA, the CDR3 is TGTGCCAGCAGTCCCTCGGTCCTAGCCAAAAACATTCAGTACTTC. The full variable domain, rest sourced from reference TRBV28 and TRBJ2-4, is DVKVTQSSRYLVKRTGEKVFLECVQDMDHENMFWYRQDPGLGLRLIYFSYDVKMKEKGDIPEGYSVSREKKERFSLILESASTNQTSMYLCASSPSVLAKNIQYFGAGTRLSVL.